This T cell receptor (beta chain) was identified during a study of CD8 T cells in Susac syndrome. In the study overall: Among the Susac syndrome patients who underwent sequencing, about 6 had clinically active disease, while under 10 of them were in remission.

The ends were cut back, 3 bases at V and 5 bases at J, with 11 bases in the middle. The CDR3 has 12 residues. Germline loops: CDR1 GTSNPN, CDR2 SVGIG (reference sequence). Random hexamers were used to reverse transcribe 0.5 to 1 ug of RNA. It was immunoSEQ multiplex PCR that amplified TCR beta CDR3 across 54 Vbeta and 13 Jbeta. TCRdb fed the immunoSEQ multiplex PCR reads into MiXCR, producing one record per CDR3 protein. There are 85,000 to 95,000 distinct CDR3 sequences in the sample; about 95% occur only once, and less than 0.4% lies in the top ten. CD8+ and CD4+ T cells from blood underwent TCR beta sequencing. Negative isolation yielded the CD8+ and CD4+ T cells, while FACS enriched the TEMRA cells.

The sequence was obtained from a human donor with Susac syndrome. Sequencing was done on a sample of CD4+ T cells from PBMCs. The gene calls are TRBV30 and TRBJ2-7, with D maybe TRBD1 (6 bases). CDR3 DNA sequence: TGTGCCTGGAGCCAGGGGTCCCACGAGCAGTACTTC. Its translation is CAWSQGSHEQYF.